The 24 T cell receptor beta chains below come from one sample, sequenced in a study of blood T cell repertoires in COVID-19 (dated by TCRdb to about 2020). Library preparation used the immunoSEQ multiplex PCR assay. TCRdb limited this immuneACCESS table to in-frame rearrangements with V and J called. A share of clones is missing; checked studies link under half to unresolved V genes, and the rest is unexplained. Across this sample there are some 45,000 clones, with approximately 84% seen only once. Of the sample, 8.8% falls within the top ten clones. The sequenced sample consisted of peripheral blood. All receptors come from a man aged 55-75 years with acute or convalescent COVID-19.

Details on this clone: This sample includes further DNA sequences coding for the same CDR3. This rearrangement joins TRBV5-6 to TRBJ1-3, with 8 bases fitting TRBD1. The CDR3 is 14 amino acids. J was trimmed by 2 bases and V by 4 bases; bases with no gene match: 2. Germline CDR1 and CDR2: SGHDT and YYEEEE. The CDR3: CASSLDRAGNTIYF. DNA for the CDR3: TGTGCCAGCAGCCTGGACAGGGCTGGAAACACCATATATTTT.

This chain connects TRBV18 to TRBJ1-5; 8 bases line up with TRBD1. V shed 4 bases, J shed 2 bases, and the junction held 4 bases outside the gene matches. Germline V gives CDR1 KGHSH, CDR2 LQKENI. The CDR3 runs 15 residues. CDR3 sequence: CASSQGQGGNQPQHF. The CDR3 DNA follows: TGTGCCAGCTCACAAGGACAGGGTGGCAATCAGCCCCAGCATTTT.

This chain uses TRBV11-3 with TRBJ2-1; perhaps TRBD2 as D (6 bases). There are 15 residues in the CDR3. Per the germline V gene, CDR1 is SGHNT and CDR2 is YENEEA. The V gene lost 5 bases and the J gene lost 6 bases, with 17 bases spanning the gap. The CDR3 sequence is CASSVGWGTFNEQFF. CDR3 sequence (DNA): TGTGCCAGCAGCGTCGGGTGGGGGACTTTCAATGAGCAGTTCTTC. Supplemented by reference TRBV11-3 and TRBJ2-1, the full variable domain reads EAGVVQSPRYKIIEKKQPVAFWCNPISGHNTLYWYLQNLGQGPELLIRYENEEAVDDSQLPKDRFSAERLKGVDSTLKIQPAELGDSAVYLCASSVGWGTFNEQFFGPGTRLTVL.

This chain's CDR3 is CASTRGISLNTEAFF. DNA of the CDR3: TGTGCCAGCACCCGGGGAATTTCCCTGAACACTGAAGCTTTCTTT. V and J are TRBV5-6 and TRBJ1-1, with no clear D. The germline V gene has CDR1 SGHDT and CDR2 YYEEEE. This CDR3 has 15 amino acids. The ends were cut back, 6 bases at V and 0 bases at J, with 15 bases in the middle.

Concerning this clone: At the DNA level, this CDR3 is encoded by other sequences in the same sample as well. The rearrangement uses TRBV24-1 and TRBJ1-3, with unresolved D. CDR1 and CDR2 (germline): KGHDR, SFDVKD. The V end lost 9 bases, the J end lost 4 bases, and 6 bases lay between the germline ends. CDR3 size: 11 residues. The CDR3 region is CATSRGNTIYF. The CDR3 region has the DNA TGTGCCACCTCCCGGGGAAACACCATATATTTT.

This rearrangement joins TRBV10-1 to TRBJ1-5; TRBD1 is a possible D gene (6 bases). CDR3 length equals 23 residues. V shed 10 bases and J shed 0 bases, with 40 bases lying between them. Germline-derived CDR1 and CDR2 are WNHNN and SYGVQD (reference sequence). The CDR3 DNA sequence: TGCGCCAACCATATAACCTTGGATATATCCCCCCCGAGACAGGAGTATAGCAATCAGCCCCAGCATTTT. Translated, it gives CANHITLDISPPRQEYSNQPQHF.

V is TRBV15 and J is TRBJ1-1; D unclear. CDR3 size: 13 residues. Germline V gene sequence: CDR1 LNHNV, CDR2 YYDKDF (reference sequence). Deletions cut 6 bases from V and 7 bases from J, with 15 bases between. CDR3 DNA: TGTGCCACCAGTTTCAACAGAGACCTTGAAGCTTTCTTT. Amino acids: CATSFNRDLEAFF.

This chain uses TRBV7-2 with TRBJ1-3; the match to TRBD1 covers 9 bases. The CDR3 totals 16 residues. Germline V gene data show CDR1 as SGHTA and CDR2 as FQGNSA. Unmatched junction bases numbered 6, after V lost 6 bases and J lost 0 bases. In nucleotides, the CDR3 is TGTGCCAGCAGGGGACAGGGCTCCCTCTCTGGAAACACCATATATTTT. It codes for CASRGQGSLSGNTIYF.

This rearrangement joins TRBV6-5 to TRBJ1-2; D perhaps matches TRBD1 (6 bases). Germline V gene lookup returns CDR1 MNHEY and CDR2 SVGAGI. V was shortened by 5 bases and J by 8 bases, with 6 bases between the two germline ends. The CDR3 length is 10 residues. CDR3 DNA sequence: TGTGCCAGCAGTACAGGGGGCTACACCTTC. This encodes CASSTGGYTF.

CDR3 sequence: CASSDRVTGNTIYF. CDR3 sequence (DNA): TGTGCCAGCAGTGACAGGGTAACCGGAAACACCATATATTTT. J is TRBJ1-3 and V is TRBV6-2 or TRBV6-3; 7 bases are shared with TRBD1. The CDR3 sequence is 14 residues long. Germline V gene data show CDR1 as MNHEY and CDR2 as SVGEGT. After removal of 5 bases from V and 4 bases from J, the junction contained 5 bases not matched to a gene.

This chain links TRBV27 with TRBJ1-2, with 7 bases identical to TRBD1. The V and J ends lost 5 bases and 2 bases, in that order; junction bases with no gene match: 14. CDR3 size: 17 residues. Germline CDR1 reads MNHEY; CDR2 reads SMNVEV (reference sequence). The CDR3 sequence: CASSPLQSLTGNYGYTF. DNA for the CDR3: TGTGCCAGCAGTCCACTCCAATCCTTGACAGGGAACTATGGCTACACCTTC.

For the CDR3, the DNA is TGTGCCAGCTCACCACCTAGGGGCGAAGAGCAGTTCTTC. It codes for CASSPPRGEEQFF. The chain couples TRBV18 to TRBJ2-1; D is perhaps TRBD1 (5 bases). The CDR3 sequence is 13 residues long. From germline, CDR1 is KGHSH and CDR2 LQKENI. The V end was cut by 0 bases, the J end by 10 bases, with 10 bases between.

The rearrangement links TRBV9 to TRBJ2-3, with D hard to call. CDR1 SGDLS and CDR2 YYNGEE come from the germline V gene. V shed 0 bases and J shed 0 bases, with 2 bases lying between them. The CDR3 runs to 13 residues. CDR3 DNA sequence: TGTGCCAGCAGCGTAGTAAGCACAGATACGCAGTATTTT. The encoded protein is CASSVVSTDTQYF.

This clone came up a few times. The chain recombines TRBV6-4 with TRBJ1-2; no firm D call. The CDR3 is made up of 12 amino acids. Germline V gene data show CDR1 as MRHNA and CDR2 as SNTAGT. Trimming removed 0 bases at V and 4 bases at J, with 3 bases between. CDR3 nucleotides: TGTGCCAGCAGTGACTCCCTCTATGGCTACACCTTC. Protein: CASSDSLYGYTF.

The chain links TRBV19 to TRBJ1-1; 7 bases align to TRBD1. CDR3 length: 12 residues. The germline V gene has CDR1 LNHDA and CDR2 SQIVND (reference sequence). V dropped 6 bases and J dropped 5; count of bases not matched to a gene: 3. In nucleotides, the CDR3 is TGTGCCAGTAGACAGGGGAGGACTGAAGCTTTCTTT. Amino acid sequence: CASRQGRTEAFF.

The V and J genes are TRBV7-3 and TRBJ1-1, with 10 bases that match TRBD1. Germline assignment: CDR1 SGHTA and CDR2 FQGTGA. The CDR3 length is 16 residues. The V and J ends lost 3 bases and 4 bases, in that order; junction bases with no gene match: 8. CDR3 coding DNA: TGTGCCAGCAGCTTCGGGACAGGGGCATCAGGCACTGAAGCTTTCTTT. Amino acid sequence: CASSFGTGASGTEAFF. The whole variable domain, filled in from reference TRBV7-3 and TRBJ1-1, reads GAGVSQTPSNKVTEKGKYVELRCDPISGHTALYWYRQSLGQGPEFLIYFQGTGAADDSGLPNDRFFAVRPEGSVSTLKIQRTERGDSAVYLCASSFGTGASGTEAFFGQGTRLTVV.

This chain links TRBV5-6 with TRBJ1-2; 8 bases fit TRBD1. CDR1 is SGHDT and CDR2 is YYEEEE in the germline V gene. V shed 5 bases and J 4 bases; nucleotides not matched to a gene: 4. CDR3 length equals 13 residues. The CDR3 region is CASSLQGGYGYTF. CDR3 sequence (DNA): TGTGCCAGCAGTCTACAGGGGGGCTATGGCTACACCTTC.

The CDR3 is CASSVPDISPFNTEAFF. In DNA form, the CDR3 reads TGTGCCAGCAGTGTGCCAGACATCAGCCCTTTTAACACTGAAGCTTTCTTT. The chain recombines TRBV6-1 with TRBJ1-1; no clear D gene. Germline loops: CDR1 MNHNS, CDR2 SASEGT. CDR3 length: 17 amino acids. The V gene lost 4 bases and the J gene lost 2 bases, with 20 bases spanning the gap.

This clone was detected a few times. This sample also contains other DNA sequences that code for the same CDR3. The chain is built from TRBV6-5 and TRBJ1-4, with D maybe TRBD1 (5 bases). The germline gives CDR1 MNHEY, CDR2 SVGAGI. The V end lost 2 bases, the J end lost 3 bases, and 10 bases lay between the germline ends. The CDR3 totals 15 residues. CDR3 residues: CASSYAGEANEKLFF. The CDR3 DNA is TGTGCCAGCAGTTACGCGGGGGAAGCTAATGAAAAACTGTTTTTT.

The rearrangement uses TRBV30 and TRBJ1-2; TRBD1 agrees at 7 bases. The CDR3 is 13 amino acids. V was clipped by 8 bases and J by 8 bases; unmatched bases: 14. Germline V lookup: CDR1 GTSNPN, CDR2 SVGIG (reference sequence). The CDR3 DNA reads as TGTGCCCTAGGGCAGGGGGGTTCGGGCGGCTACACCTTC. Translated, it gives CALGQGGSGGYTF.

The rearrangement joins TRBV12-3 or TRBV12-4 to TRBJ1-1, with a possible D match to TRBD1 (6 bases). V dropped 6 bases and J dropped 5 bases, with 10 bases sitting between them. The CDR3 has 12 amino acids. The CDR3 coding sequence is TGTGCCAGCAGGAAGGGGGAAACTGAAGCTTTCTTT. Its protein product is CASRKGETEAFF.

The CDR3 DNA is TGTGCCAGCGGGACCTCAGAGGGGGGGTTTAAAAACATTCAGTACTTC. Translated: CASGTSEGGFKNIQYF. The chain combines TRBV19 with TRBJ2-4; tentatively, D is TRBD2 (7 bases). The length of the CDR3 is 16 residues. V was shortened by 9 bases and J by 4 bases, with 22 bases between the two germline ends. CDR1 LNHDA and CDR2 SQIVND come from the germline V gene (reference sequence).

This sequence joins TRBV2 and TRBJ1-6; TRBD1 might be the D (5 bases). Germline lookup yields CDR1 SNHLY and CDR2 FYNNEI. The CDR3 extends over 14 amino acids. The germline V and J ends were trimmed by 5 bases and 7 bases, with 12 bases remaining between them. The CDR3 DNA reads TGTGCCAGCAGTTCCGCAGGGATGAATTCACCCCTCCACTTT. Encoded protein: CASSSAGMNSPLHF.

The chain employs TRBV30 and TRBJ1-2; 7 positions match TRBD1. V gave up 4 bases and J gave up 8 bases; unmatched junction bases: 13. Germline CDR1 is GTSNPN and CDR2 is SVGIG (reference sequence). The CDR3 totals 14 residues. DNA for the CDR3: TGTGCCTGGAACTCACAGGGGCGATCGACGGGCTACACCTTC. It yields the protein CAWNSQGRSTGYTF.